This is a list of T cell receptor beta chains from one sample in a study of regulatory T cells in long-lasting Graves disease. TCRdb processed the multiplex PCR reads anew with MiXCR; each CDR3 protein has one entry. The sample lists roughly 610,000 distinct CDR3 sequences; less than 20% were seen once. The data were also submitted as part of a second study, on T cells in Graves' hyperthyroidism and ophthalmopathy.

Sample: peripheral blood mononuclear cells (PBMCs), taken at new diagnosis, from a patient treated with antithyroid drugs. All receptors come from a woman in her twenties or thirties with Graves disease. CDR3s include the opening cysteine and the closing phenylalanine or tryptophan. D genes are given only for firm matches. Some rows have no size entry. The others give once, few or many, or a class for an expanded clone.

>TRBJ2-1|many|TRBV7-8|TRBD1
CASTGGGTGYYNEQFF
TGTGCCAGCACCGGAGGGGGGACAGGGTACTACAATGAGCAGTTCTTC
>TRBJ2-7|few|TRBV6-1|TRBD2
CASKPKRGAYEQYF
TGTGCCAGCAAACCTAAGCGGGGAGCCTACGAGCAGTACTTC
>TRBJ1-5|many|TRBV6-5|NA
CASSYQPGAGQPQHF
TGTGCCAGCAGTTACCAGCCCGGGGCGGGTCAGCCCCAGCATTTT
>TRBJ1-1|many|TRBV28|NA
CASSPPLQNTEAFF
TGTGCCAGCAGCCCCCCTCTACAAAACACTGAAGCTTTCTTT
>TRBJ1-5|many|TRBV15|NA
CATSRVLRNQPQHF
TGTGCCACCAGCAGAGTCCTCCGCAATCAGCCCCAGCATTTT
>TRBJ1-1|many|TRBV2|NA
CASRSTRGVNTEAFF
TGTGCCAGCAGGAGTACGAGGGGCGTGAACACTGAAGCTTTCTTT
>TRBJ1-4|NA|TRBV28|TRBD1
CASTATGTGGEKLFF
TGTGCCAGCACCGCAACCGGGACAGGGGGCGAAAAACTGTTTTTT
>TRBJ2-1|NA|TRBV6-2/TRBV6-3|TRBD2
CASSYGIAGGPEFF
TGTGCCAGCAGTTATGGGATAGCGGGAGGGCCGGAGTTCTTC
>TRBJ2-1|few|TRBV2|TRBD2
CASSVGSGSGNEQFF
TGTGCCAGCAGTGTAGGAAGCGGGAGTGGGAATGAGCAGTTCTTC
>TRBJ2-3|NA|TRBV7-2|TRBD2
CASSLALPWASGGFTDTQYF
TGTGCCAGCAGCTTAGCGCTACCTTGGGCTAGCGGGGGCTTCACAGATACGCAGTATTTT
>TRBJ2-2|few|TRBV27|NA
CASSWVAGVTGELFF
TGTGCCAGCAGTTGGGTGGCAGGGGTAACCGGGGAGCTGTTTTTT
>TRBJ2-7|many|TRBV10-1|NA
CASSDRLVIYEQYF
TGCGCCAGCAGTGACCGACTAGTCATCTACGAGCAGTACTTC
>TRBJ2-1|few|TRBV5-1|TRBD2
CASSFTSGNYNEQFF
TGCGCCAGCAGCTTCACTAGCGGTAACTACAATGAGCAGTTCTTC
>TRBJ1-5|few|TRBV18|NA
CASSPLEGSQPQHF
TGTGCCAGCTCACCTCTCGAGGGGTCTCAGCCCCAGCATTTT
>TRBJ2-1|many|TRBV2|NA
CARTPGLSNYNEQFF
TGTGCCAGGACACCGGGACTGAGTAACTATAATGAGCAGTTCTTC
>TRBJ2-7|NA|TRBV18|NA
CASSRGTTSYEQYF
TGTGCCAGCTCAAGGGGGACAACCTCCTACGAGCAGTACTTC
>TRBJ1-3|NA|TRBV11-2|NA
CASPRASEGNTIYF
TGTGCCAGTCCTCGGGCATCCGAGGGAAACACCATATATTTT
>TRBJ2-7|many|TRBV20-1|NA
CSARGAGRQGGHEQYF
TGCAGTGCTAGAGGGGCTGGTCGCCAGGGCGGCCACGAGCAGTACTTC
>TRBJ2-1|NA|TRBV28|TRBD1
CATGGDRGYNEQFF
TGTGCCACCGGAGGGGACAGGGGGTACAATGAGCAGTTCTTC
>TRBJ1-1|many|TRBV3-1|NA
CASTMGRTEAFF
TGTGCCAGCACAATGGGGAGGACTGAAGCTTTCTTT
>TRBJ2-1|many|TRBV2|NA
CASSEFAGNGRFEQFF
TGTGCCAGCAGTGAATTTGCCGGGAATGGCCGGTTTGAGCAGTTCTTC
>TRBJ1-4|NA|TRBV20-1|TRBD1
CSAPGGARAGKLFF
TGCAGTGCTCCAGGGGGGGCAAGGGCGGGAAAACTGTTTTTT
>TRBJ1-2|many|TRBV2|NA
CASSVWGPGYTF
TGTGCCAGCAGTGTCTGGGGCCCGGGCTACACCTTC
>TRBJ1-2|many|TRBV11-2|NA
CASSLVIPAEGKTF
TGTGCCAGCAGCTTAGTCATCCCCGCGGAGGGTAAAACCTTC
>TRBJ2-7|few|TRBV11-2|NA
CASSRTGGDAGGQYF
TGTGCCAGCAGCCGCACAGGGGGAGATGCGGGAGGGCAGTACTTC
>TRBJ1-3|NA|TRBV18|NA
CASSPSVSGNTIYF
TGTGCCAGCTCACCATCCGTCTCTGGAAACACCATATATTTT
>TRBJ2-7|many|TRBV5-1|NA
CASSSTAYEQYF
TGCGCCAGCAGCTCTACCGCCTACGAGCAGTACTTC
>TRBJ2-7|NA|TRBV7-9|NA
CATGDPGTYEQYF
TGTGCCACCGGCGACCCAGGGACTTACGAGCAGTACTTC
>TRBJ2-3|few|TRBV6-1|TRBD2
CASSETARTRSDTQYF
TGTGCCAGCAGTGAAACCGCAAGGACTAGATCAGATACGCAGTATTTT
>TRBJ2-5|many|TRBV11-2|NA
CASSRNQETQYF
TGTGCCAGCAGCCGGAACCAAGAGACCCAGTACTTC
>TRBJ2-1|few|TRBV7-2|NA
CASSLNRVVYNEQFF
TGTGCCAGCAGCTTAAACAGGGTCGTGTACAATGAGCAGTTCTTC
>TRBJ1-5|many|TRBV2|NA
CASSDREYQPQHF
TGTGCCAGCAGTGACAGGGAGTATCAGCCCCAGCATTTT
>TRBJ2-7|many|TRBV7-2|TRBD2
CASSVGLALVEQYF
TGTGCCAGCAGCGTGGGACTAGCGTTGGTCGAGCAGTACTTC
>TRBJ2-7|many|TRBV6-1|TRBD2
CASKPTGTSGSYEQYF
TGTGCCAGCAAACCCACCGGGACTAGCGGGAGCTACGAGCAGTACTTC
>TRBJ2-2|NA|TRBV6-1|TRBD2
CASSIAGNGGELFF
TGTGCCAGCAGTATAGCGGGGAACGGCGGGGAGCTGTTTTTT